Detailed here is one T cell receptor beta chain. In the original workflow: Reference gene primer amplification gave nucleated cell count estimates. The table came from immunoSEQ multiplex PCR; TCRdb's copy has only in-frame clones and leaves some out. Clonal size and the V and J genes are those of that table, whereas D and trimming came from the DNA. Here the sample spans around 20,000 clones, 82% being singletons. The record originates from a study of blood T cell repertoires in COVID-19. Overall study: The study drew acute and convalescent COVID-19 samples from the United States, Italy and Spain. The analysed material was cDNA or gDNA that came from T cells, B-cell-depleted T cells, or PBMCs.

Germline values: CDR1 LGHNA, CDR2 YNFKEQ. With 0 bases clipped from V and 6 bases from J, the junction kept 7 bases outside the gene matches. The CDR3 has 16 residues. This sequence was found in a human donor in a cohort sampled during active COVID-19. Sequencing was done on a sample of peripheral blood. The chain combines TRBV4-2 with TRBJ2-1; 8 bases align to TRBD2. The CDR3 spells CASSQDNSGSANEQFF. The CDR3, as DNA: TGTGCCAGCAGCCAAGATAACAGCGGGAGTGCCAATGAGCAGTTCTTC.